The 15 T cell receptor beta chains reported below all come from one sample, sequenced in a study of T-cell reconstitution after alpha-beta-depleted transplantation in children. Preparation of the TCRbeta library was carried out with unique molecular identifiers. TCRdb called the PCR reads again in MiXCR, with one record for every CDR3 protein. Here the sample spans 670,000 or so distinct CDR3 sequences, about 12% being singletons. The source material was PBMCs, sampled before TCRalphabeta/CD19-depleted stem cell transplant. The receptors here all came from a girl aged 2-10 years with congenital amegakaryocytic thrombocytopenia, due to receive a stem cell transplant.

This clonotype occurred a few times. The chain has TRBV4-2 and TRBJ1-1; D is unresolved. The V gene's germline CDR1 is LGHNA and CDR2 YNFKEQ. V lost 1 base, J lost 8 bases, and 14 bases lay in between. This CDR3 is 14 amino acids long. The CDR3, as DNA: TGTGCCAGCAGCCAAGGCATGGTCGGGGAGGAAGCTTTCTTT. It yields the protein CASSQGMVGEEAFF.

This clonotype was counted many times. The V gene is TRBV28, the J gene TRBJ2-5; D may match TRBD1 or TRBD2 (6 bases each). The V and J ends lost 1 base and 5 bases respectively, with 17 bases between them. The CDR3 covers 16 residues. Germline V gives CDR1 MDHEN, CDR2 SYDVKM. The CDR3 nucleotides are TGTGCCAGCAGTTTATTTTCTCGGGGGCTGAGGGAGACCCAGTACTTC. Amino acids: CASSLFSRGLRETQYF.

This clonotype was counted at least ten times. The V and J genes are TRBV29-1 and TRBJ1-1; 7 nucleotides agree with TRBD1. The germline V gene has CDR1 SQVTM and CDR2 ANQGSEA. J lost 6 bases, V lost 5 bases, and 6 bases had no gene match. The CDR3 runs 12 residues. CDR3 in DNA: TGCAGCGTTATCAAAGGGGGCCCTGAAGCTTTCTTT. Translated, it gives CSVIKGGPEAFF.

This clonotype was observed a handful of times. The CDR3 DNA reads TGTGCCAGCAGCTTAACCGGGACTTACGAATACGAGCAGTACTTC. It is translated as CASSLTGTYEYEQYF. The genes are TRBV7-9 and TRBJ2-7; possible D gene TRBD2, 6 bases. This CDR3 has 15 residues. V lost 2 bases and J 4 bases, leaving 15 bases between the germline ends. CDR1 and CDR2 (germline): SEHNR, FQNEAQ (reference sequence).

This clonotype was observed a few times. The chain has TRBV20-1 and TRBJ2-7, with D unresolved. The CDR3 consists of 13 residues. Germline loops: CDR1 DFQATT, CDR2 SNEGSKA (reference sequence). Deletions cut 0 bases from V and 0 bases from J, with 6 bases between. The chain's CDR3 is CSARDIPSYEQYF. CDR3 bases: TGCAGTGCTAGAGATATTCCCTCCTACGAGCAGTACTTC.

This chain connects TRBV11-2 to TRBJ2-2, with D perhaps matching TRBD2 (5 bases). The CDR3 spans 15 residues. Germline V gene data show CDR1 as SGHAT and CDR2 as FQNNGV. The V gene lost 8 bases and the J gene lost 2 bases, with 15 bases spanning the gap. The CDR3 DNA follows: TGTGCCAGCTCCTCCGGACTTCGTAACACCGGGGAGCTGTTTTTT. Protein: CASSSGLRNTGELFF.

This clonotype was seen only a few times. The V call is TRBV20-1, the J call TRBJ2-6; D possibly corresponds to TRBD1 (5 bases). The V gene's germline CDR1 is DFQATT and CDR2 SNEGSKA (reference sequence). There are 14 residues in the CDR3. V lost 6 bases to trimming and J lost 0 bases, with 9 bases between them. The CDR3 DNA is TGCAGTGCAGGGGCCGTCTCTGGGGCCAACGTCCTGACTTTC. This codes for CSAGAVSGANVLTF.

This clonotype was observed at least ten times. The rearrangement joins TRBV5-5 to TRBJ2-3; 14 positions agree with TRBD2. The CDR3 is 15 residues long. V gave up 2 bases and J gave up 6 bases; unmatched junction bases: 2. The germline CDR1 and CDR2 sequences are SGHKS and YYEKEE (reference sequence). CDR3 sequence: CASSFRLAGGDTQYF. The CDR3 nucleotides read TGTGCCAGCAGCTTCCGACTAGCGGGAGGGGATACGCAGTATTTT.

In this sample, this clonotype turned up many times. V gene TRBV20-1 combines with J gene TRBJ1-6; no clear D. CDR1 is DFQATT and CDR2 is SNEGSKA in the germline V gene (reference sequence). The CDR3 loop spans 14 amino acids. V gave up 2 bases and J gave up 0 bases, with 5 bases separating them. CDR3 nucleotides: TGCAGTGCTAGACTGAGCTCCTATAATTCACCCCTCCACTTT. It is translated as CSARLSSYNSPLHF.

This clonotype has a count of ten or more. This sequence joins TRBV5-1 and TRBJ2-3; a weak D match, TRBD2 (6 bases). The CDR3 runs to 16 residues. CDR1 and CDR2 (germline): SGHRS, YFSETQ. V shed 3 bases and J shed 4 bases, with 18 bases lying between them. DNA for the CDR3: TGCGCCAGCAGCTCAATCCCCGGAGGGCTCGCAGATACGCAGTATTTT. It translates to CASSSIPGGLADTQYF. Variable domain in full (rest from reference TRBV5-1 and TRBJ2-3): KAGVTQTPRYLIKTRGQQVTLSCSPISGHRSVSWYQQTPGQGLQFLFEYFSETQRNKGNFPGRFSGRQFSNSRSEMNVSTLELGDSALYLCASSSIPGGLADTQYFGPGTRLTVL.

This clonotype has at least ten counts. The gene calls are TRBV10-3 and TRBJ1-2; 9 bases are a match to TRBD1. With 8 bases clipped from V and 7 bases from J, the junction kept 11 bases outside the gene matches. There are 14 residues in the CDR3. The V gene's germline CDR1 is ENHRY and CDR2 SYGVKD. CDR3 in amino acids: CAIGMTGGPRGYTF. The CDR3 nucleotides read TGTGCCATCGGAATGACAGGGGGACCTCGTGGCTACACCTTC.

This clonotype showed up just a few times. The chain couples TRBV5-1 to TRBJ2-3; TRBD2 matches 8 bases. Trimming took 5 bases from V and 0 from J; bases not matched to a gene: 5. This CDR3 is built from 15 residues. Germline V gene sequence: CDR1 SGHRS, CDR2 YFSETQ. Written as DNA, the CDR3 is TGCGCCAGCAGGCTGACTAGCGAAAGCACAGATACGCAGTATTTT. Amino acids: CASRLTSESTDTQYF. Based on the CDR3 plus reference TRBV5-1 and TRBJ2-3, the full variable domain is KAGVTQTPRYLIKTRGQQVTLSCSPISGHRSVSWYQQTPGQGLQFLFEYFSETQRNKGNFPGRFSGRQFSNSRSEMNVSTLELGDSALYLCASRLTSESTDTQYFGPGTRLTVL.

This clonotype has a count of ten or more. This chain connects TRBV6-6 to TRBJ1-3; 7 bases align to TRBD1. CDR3 length: 12 residues. The junction had 6 bases not matched to a gene; V was cut back by 8 bases and J by 8 bases. Germline V gives CDR1 MNHNY, CDR2 SVGAGI (reference sequence). For the CDR3, the DNA is TGTGCCAGCCGACAGGGCGGATACACCATATATTTT. Translated: CASRQGGYTIYF.

This clonotype was observed a handful of times. The rearrangement links TRBV28 to TRBJ2-7, with 8 bases lining up with TRBD2. The trim removed 4 bases at V and 4 bases at J, leaving 24 bases unmatched. The germline CDR1 and CDR2 sequences are MDHEN and SYDVKM. This CDR3 has 20 amino acids. The CDR3 here is CASSSPLRSGTLHRPYEQYF. CDR3 in DNA: TGTGCCAGCAGTTCCCCCCTACGTAGCGGGACCCTACATCGACCTTACGAGCAGTACTTC.

This clonotype was seen repeatedly, ten times or more. This chain connects TRBV20-1 to TRBJ2-5; no definite D call. Germline V lookup: CDR1 DFQATT, CDR2 SNEGSKA (reference sequence). Trimming took off 3 bases at V and 5 bases at J, with 10 bases between the two ends. The CDR3 covers 12 residues. The CDR3 is CSASISLETQYF. The DNA of the CDR3 is TGCAGTGCTAGCATTAGCTTGGAGACCCAGTACTTC.